This T cell receptor (beta chain) is drawn from a study of T cells in Graves' hyperthyroidism and ophthalmopathy. A few counts support this clonotype. Template material for amplifying TCR beta CDR3 regions consisted of RNA transcripts. Initially, a first-round RT-PCR of the TCR CDR3 employed the HTBI primer set. TCRdb fed the multiplex PCR reads into MiXCR, producing one record per CDR3 protein. The data contain under 750,000 distinct CDR3 sequences, approximately 18% of them singletons. The CDR3 sequence is 11 residues long. Germline values: CDR1 SEHNR, CDR2 FQNEAQ (reference sequence). Deletions cut 9 bases from V and 0 bases from J, with 5 bases between.

This clonotype was obtained from a woman between 45 and 65 years old with Graves' hyperthyroidism that later progressed to Graves' ophthalmopathy. Sequencing used blood. This chain connects TRBV7-9 to TRBJ1-1, with D unclear. As DNA, the CDR3 is TGTGCCAGTCACATGAACACTGAAGCTTTCTTT. Amino acid sequence: CASHMNTEAFF. The variable domain in full, with the rest retrieved from reference TRBV7-9 and TRBJ1-1, is DTGVSQNPRHKITKRGQNVTFRCDPISEHNRLYWYRQTLGQGPEFLTYFQNEAQLEKSRLLSDRFSAERPKGSFSTLEIQRTEQGDSAMYLCASHMNTEAFFGQGTRLTVV.